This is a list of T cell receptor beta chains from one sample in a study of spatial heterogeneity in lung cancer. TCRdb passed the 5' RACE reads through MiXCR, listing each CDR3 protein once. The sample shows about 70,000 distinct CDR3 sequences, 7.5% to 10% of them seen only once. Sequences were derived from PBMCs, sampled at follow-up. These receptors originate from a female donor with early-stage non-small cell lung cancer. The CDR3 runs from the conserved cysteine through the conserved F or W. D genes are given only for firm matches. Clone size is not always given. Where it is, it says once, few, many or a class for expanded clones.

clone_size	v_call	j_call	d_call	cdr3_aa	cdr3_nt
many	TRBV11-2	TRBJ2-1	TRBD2	CASSPQGEGSGQFF	TGTGCCAGCAGCCCCCAAGGGGAGGGATCCGGGCAGTTCTTC
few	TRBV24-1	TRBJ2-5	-	CATPRGYKYQETQYF	TGTGCCACCCCTAGGGGGTACAAGTACCAAGAGACCCAGTACTTC
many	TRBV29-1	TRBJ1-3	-	CSVSYNAGPGNTIYF	TGCAGCGTCAGTTACAACGCCGGACCTGGAAACACCATATATTTT
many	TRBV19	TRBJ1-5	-	CATGGGAPDPQHF	TGTGCCACTGGGGGTGGGGCTCCGGATCCCCAGCATTTT
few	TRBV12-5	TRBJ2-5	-	CASTLGGRETQYF	TGTGCTAGTACCCTGGGTGGCAGGGAGACCCAGTACTTC
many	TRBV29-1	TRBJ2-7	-	CSVRRESLYEQYF	TGCAGCGTTCGACGGGAGTCCCTCTACGAGCAGTACTTC
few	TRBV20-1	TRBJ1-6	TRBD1	CSAIEQGYSPLHF	TGCAGTGCTATCGAACAGGGGTACTCACCCCTCCACTTT
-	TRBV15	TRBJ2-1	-	CATSRDINDNEQFF	TGTGCCACCAGCAGAGATATCAATGACAATGAGCAGTTCTTC
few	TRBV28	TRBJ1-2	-	CASRTGSAEYYGYTF	TGTGCCAGCAGAACCGGGTCAGCCGAGTACTATGGCTACACCTTC
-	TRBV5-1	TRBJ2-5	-	CASRGEAETQYF	TGCGCCAGCAGAGGGGAGGCAGAGACCCAGTACTTC
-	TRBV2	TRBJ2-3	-	CASSDMVDTQYF	TGTGCCAGCAGTGATATGGTAGATACGCAGTATTTT
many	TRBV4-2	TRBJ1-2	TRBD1	CASSQSQGAGNYGYTF	TGTGCCAGCAGCCAATCACAGGGGGCGGGTAACTATGGCTACACCTTC
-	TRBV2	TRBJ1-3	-	CAGRKSSGNTIYF	TGTGCCGGACGAAAGAGCTCTGGAAACACCATATATTTT
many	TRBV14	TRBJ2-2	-	CASSQYLGGRTGELFF	TGTGCCAGCAGCCAATATCTCGGGGGGCGCACCGGGGAGCTGTTTTTT
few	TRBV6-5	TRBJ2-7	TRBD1	CASSYSGGREQYF	TGTGCCAGCAGTTACTCAGGGGGCCGGGAGCAGTACTTC
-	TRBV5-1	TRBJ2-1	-	CASSLELGVDEQFF	TGCGCCAGCAGCTTGGAACTAGGCGTCGATGAGCAGTTCTTC
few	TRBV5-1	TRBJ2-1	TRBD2	CASSLTSGGLGVEQFF	TGCGCCAGCAGCTTGACTAGCGGGGGCCTCGGGGTTGAGCAGTTCTTC
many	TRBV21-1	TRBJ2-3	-	CASSIPGVTDTQYF	TGTGCCAGCAGCATACCGGGAGTCACAGATACGCAGTATTTT
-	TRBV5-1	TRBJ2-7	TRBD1	CASSSPGQGTYEQYF	TGCGCCAGCTCTTCTCCGGGACAGGGGACCTACGAGCAGTACTTC
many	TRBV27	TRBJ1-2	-	CASTPRGGDYGYTF	TGTGCCAGCACCCCGCGGGGTGGGGACTATGGCTACACCTTC
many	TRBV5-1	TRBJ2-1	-	CASSLAASSYNEQFF	TGCGCCAGCAGCTTGGCGGCCAGCTCCTACAATGAGCAGTTCTTC
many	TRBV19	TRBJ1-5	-	CASSQGINQPQHF	TGTGCCAGTAGCCAAGGGATCAATCAGCCCCAGCATTTT
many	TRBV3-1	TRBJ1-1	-	CASSQASRGNTEAFF	TGTGCCAGCAGCCAAGCATCCAGGGGCAACACTGAAGCTTTCTTT
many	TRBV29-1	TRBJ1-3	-	CSVEAQGPSGNTIYF	TGCAGCGTTGAAGCACAGGGACCCTCTGGAAACACCATATATTTT
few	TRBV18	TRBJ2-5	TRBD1	CASSPGTGRGETQYF	TGTGCCAGCTCACCCGGGACAGGGAGAGGTGAGACCCAGTACTTC
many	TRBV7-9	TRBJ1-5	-	CASSLSSNQPQHF	TGTGCCAGCAGCTTAAGTAGCAATCAGCCCCAGCATTTT
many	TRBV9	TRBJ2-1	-	CASSVGGTNEQFF	TGTGCCAGCAGCGTAGGCGGGACGAATGAGCAGTTCTTC
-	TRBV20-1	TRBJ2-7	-	CSASRMLHYEQYF	TGCAGTGCTAGCAGGATGCTCCACTACGAGCAGTACTTC
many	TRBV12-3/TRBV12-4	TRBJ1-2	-	CASSLSADGYTF	TGTGCCAGCAGTTTGAGTGCCGATGGCTACACCTTC
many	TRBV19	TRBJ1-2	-	CASSIWSDGYTF	TGTGCCAGTAGTATATGGTCGGATGGCTACACCTTC
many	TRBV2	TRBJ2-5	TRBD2	CASRETSRKVTQYF	TGTGCCAGCAGGGAGACTAGCAGGAAGGTGACCCAGTACTTC
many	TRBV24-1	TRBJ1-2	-	CATSDSWDKGGYTF	TGTGCCACCAGTGATTCTTGGGACAAAGGTGGCTACACCTTC
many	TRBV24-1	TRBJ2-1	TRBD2	CATTERTSGRFYNEQFF	TGTGCCACCACCGAGAGGACTAGCGGGAGGTTTTACAATGAGCAGTTCTTC
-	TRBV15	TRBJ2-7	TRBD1	CATSLRQGVTSEQYF	TGTGCCACCAGCCTCCGACAGGGTGTCACGAGCGAGCAGTACTTC
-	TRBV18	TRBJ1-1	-	CASSPRLNTEAFF	TGTGCCAGCTCACCGCGACTGAACACTGAAGCTTTCTTT
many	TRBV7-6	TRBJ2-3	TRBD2	CASSLLAGVTDTQYF	TGTGCCAGCAGCTTACTAGCGGGGGTAACAGATACGCAGTATTTT
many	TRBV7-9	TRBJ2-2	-	CASSPMGNPNTGELFF	TGTGCCAGCAGCCCTATGGGGAACCCGAACACCGGGGAGCTGTTTTTT
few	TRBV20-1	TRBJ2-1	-	CSARGSGAVYNEQFF	TGCAGTGCTAGAGGCTCGGGAGCGGTTTACAATGAGCAGTTCTTC
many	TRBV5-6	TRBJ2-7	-	CASSPNSFTYEQYF	TGTGCCAGCAGTCCGAACAGTTTTACCTACGAGCAGTACTTC
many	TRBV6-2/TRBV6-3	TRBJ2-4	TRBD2	CASSYSGGGASNIQYF	TGTGCCAGCAGTTATAGCGGGGGGGGCGCATCCAACATTCAGTACTTC
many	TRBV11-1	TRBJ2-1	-	CASSLKIGSGYNEQFF	TGTGCCAGCAGCTTAAAGATCGGGAGCGGTTACAATGAGCAGTTCTTC
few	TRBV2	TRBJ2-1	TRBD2	CASTYKNPGTSGTEQFF	TGTGCCAGCACTTACAAAAATCCGGGGACTAGCGGGACTGAGCAGTTCTTC
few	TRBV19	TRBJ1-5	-	CASKEDSPGWYQPQHF	TGTGCCAGTAAAGAGGACAGCCCCGGTTGGTATCAGCCCCAGCATTTT
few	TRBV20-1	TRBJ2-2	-	CSARRRQTNTGELFF	TGCAGTGCCAGAAGGCGACAGACGAACACCGGGGAGCTGTTTTTT
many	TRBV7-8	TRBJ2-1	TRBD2	CASSLVAGELNEQFF	TGTGCCAGCAGCTTAGTAGCGGGAGAGCTCAATGAGCAGTTCTTC
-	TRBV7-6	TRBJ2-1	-	CASSRTGMGNEQFF	TGTGCCAGCAGCCGAACAGGGATGGGCAATGAGCAGTTCTTC
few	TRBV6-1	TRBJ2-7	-	CASKGNEGISYEQYF	TGTGCCAGCAAGGGGAATGAGGGGATCTCCTACGAGCAGTACTTC
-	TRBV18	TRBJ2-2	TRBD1	CASSPPQGAENTGELFF	TGTGCCAGCTCACCACCTCAGGGGGCCGAGAACACCGGGGAGCTGTTTTTT
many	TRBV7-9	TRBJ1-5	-	CASSLDSYNQPQHF	TGTGCCAGCAGCTTGGACAGTTACAATCAGCCCCAGCATTTT
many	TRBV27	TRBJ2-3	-	CASSLQTHVRTDTQYF	TGTGCCAGCAGTCTACAGACTCACGTACGGACAGATACGCAGTATTTT
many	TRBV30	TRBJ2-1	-	CAWGNLNEQFF	TGTGCCTGGGGGAACCTGAATGAGCAGTTCTTC
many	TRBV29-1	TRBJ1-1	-	CSVYRPLNTEAFF	TGCAGCGTATACAGGCCCCTGAACACTGAAGCTTTCTTT
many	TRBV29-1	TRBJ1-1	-	CSVVSGFARAFF	TGCAGCGTTGTAAGTGGGTTTGCGCGAGCTTTCTTT
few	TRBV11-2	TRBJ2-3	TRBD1	CASRFSGTGTDTQYF	TGTGCCAGCAGGTTCTCCGGGACAGGCACAGATACGCAGTATTTT
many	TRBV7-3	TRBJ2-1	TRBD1	CASSSTGQRSGEQFF	TGTGCCAGCAGCTCGACAGGGCAACGTAGTGGTGAGCAGTTCTTC
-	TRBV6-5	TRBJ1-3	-	CASSYDSGNTIYF	TGTGCCAGCAGTTACGATAGCGGAAACACCATATATTTT
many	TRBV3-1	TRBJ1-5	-	CASSQGGGNQPQHF	TGTGCCAGCAGCCAAGGGGGGGGCAATCAGCCCCAGCATTTT
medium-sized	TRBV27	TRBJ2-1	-	CASSLIFWNEQFF	TGTGCCAGCAGTTTAATTTTTTGGAATGAGCAGTTCTTC